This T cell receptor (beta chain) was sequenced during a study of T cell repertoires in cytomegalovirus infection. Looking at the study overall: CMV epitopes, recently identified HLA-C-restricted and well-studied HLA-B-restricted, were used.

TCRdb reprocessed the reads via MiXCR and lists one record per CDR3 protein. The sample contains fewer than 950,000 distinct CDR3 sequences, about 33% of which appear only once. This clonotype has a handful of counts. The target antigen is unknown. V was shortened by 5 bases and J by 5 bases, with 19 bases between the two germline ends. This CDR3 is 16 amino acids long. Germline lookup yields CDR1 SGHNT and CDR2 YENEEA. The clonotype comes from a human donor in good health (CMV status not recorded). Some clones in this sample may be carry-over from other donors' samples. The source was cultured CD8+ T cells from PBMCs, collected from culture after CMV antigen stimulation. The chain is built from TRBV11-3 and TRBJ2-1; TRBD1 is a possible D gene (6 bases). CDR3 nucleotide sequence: TGTGCCAGCAGCCAGGACAGTAGAGCTTGGGACAATGAGCAGTTCTTC. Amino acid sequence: CASSQDSRAWDNEQFF.